This T cell receptor beta chain comes out of a study of a mutant IDH1 vaccine in newly diagnosed glioma. Only a few counts were recorded for this clone. Its antigen is currently unknown. CDR1 SGHTA and CDR2 FQGTGA come from the germline V gene. This CDR3 comprises 14 residues. Between the trimmed V and J ends, which lost 5 bases and 5 bases, there was a span of 13 bases. Only in-frame clones appear in the TCRdb table, and some are missing; sequencing was by immunoSEQ multiplex PCR. The table lists some 63,000 clones, under 85% of them singletons. Time point noted: week 35, safety follow-up. Each dose delivered 300 ug of mutant IDH1 20-mer peptide subcutaneously with imiquimod. Eight vaccinations went to patients in weeks 1, 3, 5, 7, 11, 15, 19, 23. Newly diagnosed WHO grade 3 or 4 IDH1-mutant, ATRX-lost astrocytomas were identified in the donors.

The receptor was derived from a man over 45 with glioma. The specimen was PBMCs, collected from a glioma patient whose treatment included an IDH1 peptide vaccine. The chain employs TRBV7-3 and TRBJ2-1; maybe TRBD2 (6 bases). The DNA for the CDR3 is TGTGCCAGCAGCATCCAGGCGGGGCACAATGAGCAGTTCTTC. Amino acids: CASSIQAGHNEQFF. The full variable domain, rest sourced from reference TRBV7-3 and TRBJ2-1, is GAGVSQTPSNKVTEKGKYVELRCDPISGHTALYWYRQSLGQGPEFLIYFQGTGAADDSGLPNDRFFAVRPEGSVSTLKIQRTERGDSAVYLCASSIQAGHNEQFFGPGTRLTVL.